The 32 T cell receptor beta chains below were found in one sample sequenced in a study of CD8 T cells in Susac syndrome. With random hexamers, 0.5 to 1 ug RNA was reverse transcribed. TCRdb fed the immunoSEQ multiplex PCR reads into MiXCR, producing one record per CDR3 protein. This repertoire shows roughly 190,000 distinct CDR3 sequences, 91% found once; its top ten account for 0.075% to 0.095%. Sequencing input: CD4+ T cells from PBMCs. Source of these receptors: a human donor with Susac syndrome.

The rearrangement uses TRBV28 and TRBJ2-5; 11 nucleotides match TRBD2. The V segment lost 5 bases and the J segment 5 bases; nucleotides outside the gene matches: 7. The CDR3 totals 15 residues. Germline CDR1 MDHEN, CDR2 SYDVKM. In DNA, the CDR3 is TGTGCCAGCAGTCCCCCACCTAGCGGGAGGGAGACCCAGTACTTC. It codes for CASSPPPSGRETQYF.

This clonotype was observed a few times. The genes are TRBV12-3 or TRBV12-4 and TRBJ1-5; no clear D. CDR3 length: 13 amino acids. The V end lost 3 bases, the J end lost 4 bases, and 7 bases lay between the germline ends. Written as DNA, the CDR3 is TGTGCCAGCAGTTTTGCCGGGAATCAGCCCCAGCATTTT. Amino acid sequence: CASSFAGNQPQHF.

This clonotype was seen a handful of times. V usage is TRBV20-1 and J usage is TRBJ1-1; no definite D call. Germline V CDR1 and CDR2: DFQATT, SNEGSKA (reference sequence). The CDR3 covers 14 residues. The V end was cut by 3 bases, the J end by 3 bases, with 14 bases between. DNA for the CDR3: TGCAGTGCTAGTTGGGTAGACGGCTACACTGAAGCTTTCTTT. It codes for CSASWVDGYTEAFF.

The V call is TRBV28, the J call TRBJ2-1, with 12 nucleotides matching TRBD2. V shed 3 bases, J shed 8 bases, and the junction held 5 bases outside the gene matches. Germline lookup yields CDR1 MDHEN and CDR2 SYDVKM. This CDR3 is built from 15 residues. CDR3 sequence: CASSFRLAGEHEQFF. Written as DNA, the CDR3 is TGTGCCAGCAGTTTTAGACTAGCGGGAGAGCATGAGCAGTTCTTC.

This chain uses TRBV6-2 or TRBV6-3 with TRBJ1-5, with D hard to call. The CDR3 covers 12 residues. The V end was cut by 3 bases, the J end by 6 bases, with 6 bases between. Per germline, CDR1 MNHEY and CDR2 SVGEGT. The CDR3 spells CASSYIGQPQHF. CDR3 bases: TGTGCCAGCAGTTATATCGGTCAGCCCCAGCATTTT.

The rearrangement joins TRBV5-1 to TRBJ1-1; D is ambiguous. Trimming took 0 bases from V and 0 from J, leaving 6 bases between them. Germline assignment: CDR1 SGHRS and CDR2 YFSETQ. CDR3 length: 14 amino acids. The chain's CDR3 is CASSLEVMNTEAFF. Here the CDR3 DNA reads TGCGCCAGCAGCTTGGAAGTAATGAACACTGAAGCTTTCTTT.

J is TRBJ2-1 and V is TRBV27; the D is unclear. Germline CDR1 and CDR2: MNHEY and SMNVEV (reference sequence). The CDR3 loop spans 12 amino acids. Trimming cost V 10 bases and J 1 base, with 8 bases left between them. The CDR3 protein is CATLKSYNEQFF. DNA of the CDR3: TGTGCCACTCTGAAGTCCTACAATGAGCAGTTCTTC.

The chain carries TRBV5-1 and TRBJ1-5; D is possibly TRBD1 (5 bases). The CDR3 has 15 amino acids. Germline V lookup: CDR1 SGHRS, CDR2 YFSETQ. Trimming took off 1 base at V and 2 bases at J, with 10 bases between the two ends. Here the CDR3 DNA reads TGCGCCAGCAGCTTGTGGGGGGACGGCAATCAGCCCCAGCATTTT. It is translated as CASSLWGDGNQPQHF.

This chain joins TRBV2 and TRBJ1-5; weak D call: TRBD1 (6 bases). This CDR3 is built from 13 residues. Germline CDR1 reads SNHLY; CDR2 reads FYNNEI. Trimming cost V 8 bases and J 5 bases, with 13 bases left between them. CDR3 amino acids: CASRTEQDQPQHF. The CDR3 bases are TGTGCCAGCCGGACAGAACAAGATCAGCCCCAGCATTTT.

CDR3 region: CASSLTPSTSSYEQYF. The DNA for the CDR3 is TGCGCCAGCAGCTTAACCCCCTCTACGAGCTCCTACGAGCAGTACTTC. The V gene is TRBV5-1, the J gene TRBJ2-7; no firm D call. The germline CDR1 and CDR2 sequences are SGHRS and YFSETQ. This CDR3 spans 16 amino acids. Trimming removed 2 bases at V and 0 bases at J, with 15 bases between.

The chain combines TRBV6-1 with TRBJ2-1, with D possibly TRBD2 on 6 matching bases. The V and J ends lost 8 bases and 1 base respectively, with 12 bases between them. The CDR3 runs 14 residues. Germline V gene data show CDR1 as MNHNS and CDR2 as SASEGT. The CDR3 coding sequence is TGTGCCAGCGACGGGGGAACTTCCTACAATGAGCAGTTCTTC. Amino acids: CASDGGTSYNEQFF.

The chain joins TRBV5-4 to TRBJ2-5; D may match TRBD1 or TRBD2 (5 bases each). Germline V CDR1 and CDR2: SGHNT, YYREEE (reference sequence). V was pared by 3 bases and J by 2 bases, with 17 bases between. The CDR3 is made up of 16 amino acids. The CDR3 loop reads CASSSTGGLGQETQYF. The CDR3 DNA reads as TGTGCCAGCAGCTCAACAGGAGGTTTGGGACAAGAGACCCAGTACTTC.

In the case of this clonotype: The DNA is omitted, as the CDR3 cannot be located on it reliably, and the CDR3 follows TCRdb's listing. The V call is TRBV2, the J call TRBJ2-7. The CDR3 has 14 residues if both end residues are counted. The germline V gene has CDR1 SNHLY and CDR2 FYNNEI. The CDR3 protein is CASILAGGYYEQYF.

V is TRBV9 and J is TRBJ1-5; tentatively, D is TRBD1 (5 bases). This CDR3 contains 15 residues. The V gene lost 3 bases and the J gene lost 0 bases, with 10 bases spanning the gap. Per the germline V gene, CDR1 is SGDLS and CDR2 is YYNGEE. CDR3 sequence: CASSETENSNQPQHF. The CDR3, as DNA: TGTGCCAGCAGCGAGACAGAAAATAGCAATCAGCCCCAGCATTTT.

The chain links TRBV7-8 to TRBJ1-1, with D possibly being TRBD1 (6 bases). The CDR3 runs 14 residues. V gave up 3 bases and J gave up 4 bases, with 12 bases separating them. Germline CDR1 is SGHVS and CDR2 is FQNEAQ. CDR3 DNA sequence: TGTGCCAGCAGCTTCGGACAGAGCCTCACTGAAGCTTTCTTT. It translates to CASSFGQSLTEAFF.

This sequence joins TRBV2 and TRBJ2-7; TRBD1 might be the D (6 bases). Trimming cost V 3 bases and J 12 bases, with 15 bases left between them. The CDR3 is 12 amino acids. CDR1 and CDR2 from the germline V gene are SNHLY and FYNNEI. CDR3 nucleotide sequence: TGTGCCAGCAGTGACGATCGACAGGATCGGTACTTC. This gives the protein CASSDDRQDRYF. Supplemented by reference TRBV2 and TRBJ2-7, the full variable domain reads EPEVTQTPSHQVTQMGQEVILRCVPISNHLYFYWYRQILGQKVEFLVSFYNNEISEKSEIFDDQFSVERPDGSNFTLKIRSTKLEDSAMYFCASSDDRQDRYFGPGTRLTVT.

Here the CDR3 DNA reads TGTGCCAGCAGCCCGATTGGGGCCGAGTCCTACGAGCAGTACTTC. It specifies CASSPIGAESYEQYF. This chain links TRBV9 with TRBJ2-7; the D gene is possibly TRBD1 (5 bases). V lost 4 bases and J 1 base, leaving 15 bases between the germline ends. Germline CDR1 reads SGDLS; CDR2 reads YYNGEE. The CDR3 runs to 15 residues.

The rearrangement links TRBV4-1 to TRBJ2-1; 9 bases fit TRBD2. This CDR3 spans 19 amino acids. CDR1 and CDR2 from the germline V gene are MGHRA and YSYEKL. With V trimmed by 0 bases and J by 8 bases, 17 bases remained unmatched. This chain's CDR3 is CASSQDWREGWVARDEQFF. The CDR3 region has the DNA TGCGCCAGCAGCCAAGATTGGCGGGAGGGATGGGTTGCTAGGGATGAGCAGTTCTTC.

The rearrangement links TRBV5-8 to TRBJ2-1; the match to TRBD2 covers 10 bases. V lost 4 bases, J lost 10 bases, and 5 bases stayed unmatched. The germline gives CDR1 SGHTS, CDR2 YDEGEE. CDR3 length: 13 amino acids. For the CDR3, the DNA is TGTGCCAGCAGCCGACTAGCGGGTCGCGAGCAGTTCTTC. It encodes CASSRLAGREQFF.

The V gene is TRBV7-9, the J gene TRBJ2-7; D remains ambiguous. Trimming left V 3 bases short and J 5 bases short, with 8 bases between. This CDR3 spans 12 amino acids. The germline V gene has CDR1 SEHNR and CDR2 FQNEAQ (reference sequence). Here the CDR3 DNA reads TGTGCCAGCAGCTTGGTGACCCACGAGCAGTACTTC. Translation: CASSLVTHEQYF.

CDR3 in amino acids: CSARATHGLGYTF. The DNA for the CDR3 is TGCAGTGCTAGAGCCACCCACGGCCTTGGCTACACCTTC. This chain links TRBV20-1 with TRBJ1-2; D unresolved. Germline loops: CDR1 DFQATT, CDR2 SNEGSKA (reference sequence). This CDR3 is built from 13 residues. V was clipped by 1 base and J by 7 bases, with 13 bases between them.

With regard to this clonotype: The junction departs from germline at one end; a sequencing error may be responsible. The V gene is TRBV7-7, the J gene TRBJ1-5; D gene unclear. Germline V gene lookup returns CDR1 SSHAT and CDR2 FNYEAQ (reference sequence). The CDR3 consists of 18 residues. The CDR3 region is CASSLRREGHEGNQPQHF. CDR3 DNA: TGTGCTAGCAGCTTAAGGCGTGAAGGGCATGAGGGCAATCAGCCCCAGCATTTT. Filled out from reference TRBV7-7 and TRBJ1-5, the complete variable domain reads GAGVSQSPRYKVTKRGQDVTLRCDPISSHATLYWYQQALGQGPEFLTYFNYEAQPDKSGLPSDRFSAERPEGSISTLTIQRTEQRDSAMYRCASSLRREGHEGNQPQHFGDGTRLSIL.

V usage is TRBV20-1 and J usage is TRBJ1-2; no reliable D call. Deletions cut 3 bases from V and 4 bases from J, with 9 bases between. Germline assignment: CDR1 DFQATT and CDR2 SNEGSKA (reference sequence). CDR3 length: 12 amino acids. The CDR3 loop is CSASPQFYGYTF. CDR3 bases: TGCAGTGCTAGCCCCCAGTTCTATGGCTACACCTTC.

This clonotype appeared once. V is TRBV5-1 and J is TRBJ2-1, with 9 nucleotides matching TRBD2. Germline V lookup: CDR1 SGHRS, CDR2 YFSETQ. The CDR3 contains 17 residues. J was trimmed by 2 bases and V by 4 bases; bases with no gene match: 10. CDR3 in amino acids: CASSDILAGATYNEQFF. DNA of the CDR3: TGCGCCAGCAGCGATATTTTAGCGGGAGCTACCTACAATGAGCAGTTCTTC.

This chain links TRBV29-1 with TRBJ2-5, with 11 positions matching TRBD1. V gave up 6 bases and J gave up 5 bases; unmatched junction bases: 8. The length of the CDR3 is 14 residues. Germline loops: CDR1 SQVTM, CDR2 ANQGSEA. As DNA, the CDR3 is TGCAGCGTGCGGGGACAGGGGGTACGCGAGACCCAGTACTTC. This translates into CSVRGQGVRETQYF.

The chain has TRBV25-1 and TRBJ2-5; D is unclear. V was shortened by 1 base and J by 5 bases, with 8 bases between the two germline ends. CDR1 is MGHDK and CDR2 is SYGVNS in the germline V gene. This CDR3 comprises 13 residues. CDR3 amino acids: CASSEFVYETQYF. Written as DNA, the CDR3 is TGTGCCAGCAGTGAATTCGTTTATGAGACCCAGTACTTC.

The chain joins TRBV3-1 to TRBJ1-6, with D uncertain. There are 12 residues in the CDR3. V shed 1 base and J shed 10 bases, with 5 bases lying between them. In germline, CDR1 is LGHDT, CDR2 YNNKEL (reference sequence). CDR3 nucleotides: TGTGCCAGCAGCCAAGCGGGGTCACCCCTCCACTTT. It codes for CASSQAGSPLHF.

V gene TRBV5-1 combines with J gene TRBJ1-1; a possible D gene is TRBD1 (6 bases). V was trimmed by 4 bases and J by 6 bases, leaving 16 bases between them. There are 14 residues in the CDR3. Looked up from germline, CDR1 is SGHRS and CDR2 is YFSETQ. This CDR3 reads CASSLLTGTPEAFF. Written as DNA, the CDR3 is TGCGCCAGCAGCCTACTGACAGGAACCCCTGAAGCTTTCTTT.

CDR3 nucleotide sequence: TGCGCCAGCAGCTGGGGACAGCGCTCTGGAAACACCATATATTTT. This translates into CASSWGQRSGNTIYF. The rearrangement links TRBV5-1 to TRBJ1-3; 7 positions agree with TRBD1. The germline gives CDR1 SGHRS, CDR2 YFSETQ. The CDR3 is 15 residues long. V gave up 3 bases and J gave up 0 bases; unmatched junction bases: 3.

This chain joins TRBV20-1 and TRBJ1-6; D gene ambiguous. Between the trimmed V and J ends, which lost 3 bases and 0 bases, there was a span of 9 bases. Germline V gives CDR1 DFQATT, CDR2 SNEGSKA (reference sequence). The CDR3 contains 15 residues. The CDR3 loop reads CSASDESSYNSPLHF. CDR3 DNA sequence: TGCAGTGCTAGCGATGAAAGCTCCTATAATTCACCCCTCCACTTT.

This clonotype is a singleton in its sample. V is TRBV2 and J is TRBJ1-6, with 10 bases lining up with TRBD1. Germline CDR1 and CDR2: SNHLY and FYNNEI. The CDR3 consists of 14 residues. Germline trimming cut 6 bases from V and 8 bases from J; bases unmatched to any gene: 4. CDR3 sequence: CASRLTGGDSPLHF. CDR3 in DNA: TGTGCCAGCAGATTGACAGGGGGCGATTCACCCCTCCACTTT.

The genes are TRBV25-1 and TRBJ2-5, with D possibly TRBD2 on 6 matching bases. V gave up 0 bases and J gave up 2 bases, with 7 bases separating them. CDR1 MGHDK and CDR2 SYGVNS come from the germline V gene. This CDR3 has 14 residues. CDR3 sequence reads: CASSEYRGQETQYF. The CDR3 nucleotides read TGTGCCAGCAGTGAATATCGGGGGCAAGAGACCCAGTACTTC. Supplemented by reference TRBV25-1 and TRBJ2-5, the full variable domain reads EADIYQTPRYLVIGTGKKITLECSQTMGHDKMYWYQQDPGMELHLIHYSYGVNSTEKGDLSSESTVSRIRTEHFPLTLESARPSHTSQYLCASSEYRGQETQYFGPGTRLLVL.